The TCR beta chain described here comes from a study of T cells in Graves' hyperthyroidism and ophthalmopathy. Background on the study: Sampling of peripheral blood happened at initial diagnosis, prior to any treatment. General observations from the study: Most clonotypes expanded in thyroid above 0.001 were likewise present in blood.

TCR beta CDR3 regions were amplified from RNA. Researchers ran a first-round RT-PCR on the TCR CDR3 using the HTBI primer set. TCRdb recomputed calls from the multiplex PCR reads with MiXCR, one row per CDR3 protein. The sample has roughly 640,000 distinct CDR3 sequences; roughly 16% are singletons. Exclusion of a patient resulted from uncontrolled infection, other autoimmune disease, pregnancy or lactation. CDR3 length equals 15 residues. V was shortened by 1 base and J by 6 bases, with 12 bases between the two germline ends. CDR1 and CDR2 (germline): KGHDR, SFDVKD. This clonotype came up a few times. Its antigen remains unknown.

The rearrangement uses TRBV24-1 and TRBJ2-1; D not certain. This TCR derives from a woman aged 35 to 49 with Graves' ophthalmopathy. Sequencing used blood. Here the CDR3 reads CATSDFSASGNEQFF. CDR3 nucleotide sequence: TGTGCCACCAGTGATTTCAGCGCCTCCGGCAATGAGCAGTTCTTC.